One sample yielded the 29 T cell receptor gamma chains listed below, sequenced in a study of gamma delta lymphoproliferative disorders and STAT genes. The receptor sequences were amplified from genomic DNA of peripheral blood mononuclear cells. TCRdb re-called clones from the multiplex PCR reads via CATT. The sample contains nearly 2,000 gamma-chain clones, more than 6% of which appear only once. The sequenced sample was blood. The receptor set was obtained from a human donor with gamma-delta T-cell large granular lymphocyte leukemia.

Judged by abundance, this clone is medium-sized. V usage is TRGV3 and J usage is TRGJ1 or TRGJ2. The J gene is not listed in TCRdb, so it was assigned here from a DNA match to germline. The CDR3 totals 15 residues. Germline V lookup: CDR1 VTNTFY, CDR2 YDVSTARD (reference sequence). Trimming at V came to 2 bases and at J to 1 base, leaving 8 bases not matched to a gene. The CDR3 spells CATWDMLFNYYKKLF. CDR3 DNA: TGTGCCACCTGGGACATGCTTTTTAATTATTATAAGAAACTCTTT.

This clone is labeled as medium-sized (0.01 to 0.1%). The CDR3 nucleotides are TGTGCCACCTGGGACGGGCCTGGTAGAGTAGGACTCTTT. Translated: CATWDGPGRVGLF. The J gene went uncalled, whereas the V gene is TRGV2. Germline V gene data show CDR1 as EGSNGY and CDR2 as YDSYNSKV. The CDR3 loop spans 13 amino acids.

This clone is medium-sized. V and J are TRGV3 and TRGJ1 or TRGJ2. Since TCRdb gives no J gene, matching the DNA to germline was used here to assign it. The CDR3 spans 12 residues. Per the germline V gene, CDR1 is VTNTFY and CDR2 is YDVSTARD (reference sequence). V lost 4 bases and J lost 11; bases outside the gene matches: 11. CDR3 DNA sequence: TGTGCCACCTGGGAGGAGGCGGCGGAGAAACTCTTT. It codes for CATWEEAAEKLF.

This clone counts as medium-sized (0.01 to 0.1%). The V and J genes are TRGV2 and TRGJ1 or TRGJ2. In the absence of a J gene in TCRdb, the DNA was matched to germline to assign it here. The CDR3 is 11 amino acids. Germline V gene lookup returns CDR1 EGSNGY and CDR2 YDSYNSKV. V lost 3 bases and J lost 4; bases outside the gene matches: 0. The chain's CDR3 is CATWDYYKKLF. The CDR3 DNA reads TGTGCCACCTGGGACTATTATAAGAAACTCTTT.

By sample fraction, this clone is medium-sized. Different DNA sequences within this sample yield the same CDR3. J is TRGJ1 or TRGJ2 and V is TRGV10. As TCRdb names no J gene, one was assigned here on the basis of a DNA match to germline. TRGV10 is an ORF for which the function is uncertain. The junction had 23 bases not matched to a gene; V was cut back by 8 bases and J by 6 bases. CDR3 length: 17 amino acids. CDR3 residues: CAAWDLRCSCWGYKKLF. CDR3 sequence (DNA): TGTGCTGCGTGGGATTTGCGTTGCAGTTGTTGGGGTTATAAGAAACTCTTT.

Sample share makes this clone medium-sized. The chain is built from TRGV8 and TRGJ1 or TRGJ2. No J gene was available from TCRdb, and it was assigned here by a germline match of the DNA. The CDR3 extends over 12 amino acids. V dropped 5 bases and J dropped 6; count of bases not matched to a gene: 7. CDR1 VENAVY and CDR2 YDSYNSRV come from the germline V gene. CDR3 residues: CATWARGYKKLF. The CDR3 DNA sequence: TGTGCCACCTGGGCCCGAGGTTATAAGAAACTCTTT.

By share, this clone counts as medium-sized (0.01 to 0.1%). The chain has TRGV9 and TRGJP2. The J gene, absent from TCRdb, was called here by matching the DNA to germline. Trimming at V came to 10 bases and at J to 2 bases, leaving 7 bases not matched to a gene. Looked up from germline, CDR1 is GITISATS and CDR2 is ISYDGTV (reference sequence). The CDR3 contains 13 residues. CDR3 nucleotide sequence: TGTGCCTTCCCCACGAGTAGTGATTGGATCAAGACGTTT. Its translation is CAFPTSSDWIKTF.

This clone is deemed medium-sized. This sequence joins TRGV10 and TRGJ1 or TRGJ2. As TCRdb names no J gene, one was assigned here on the basis of a DNA match to germline. TRGV10 is recorded as an ORF, its role being uncertain. With 8 bases clipped from V and 6 bases from J, the junction kept 8 bases outside the gene matches. This CDR3 has 12 amino acids. The CDR3 bases are TGTGCTGCGTGGGATTTTGCTTATAAGAAACTCTTT. Translation: CAAWDFAYKKLF.

By its share, this clone is medium-sized (0.01 to 0.1%). This rearrangement joins TRGV2 to TRGJP2. TCRdb does not report a J gene; here it was assigned by matching the DNA to germline references. Germline trimming cut 9 bases from V and 6 bases from J; bases unmatched to any gene: 7. The CDR3 sequence is 12 residues long. Per germline, CDR1 EGSNGY and CDR2 YDSYNSKV. As DNA, the CDR3 is TGTGCCACCCATGGGGGTGATTGGATCAAGACGTTT. Translation: CATHGGDWIKTF.

By share of the sample, this clone is medium-sized. This sequence joins TRGV11 and TRGJ1 or TRGJ2. No J segment appears in TCRdb, so it was assigned here by matching the sequence to germline. TRGV11 carries the ORF label, with uncertain function. The CDR3 is 12 amino acids. The junction had 5 bases not matched to a gene; V was cut back by 0 bases and J by 12 bases. CDR3 residues: CACWIRHVGKLF. In DNA form, the CDR3 reads TGTGCCTGCTGGATTAGGCACGTCGGGAAACTCTTT.

Within the sample, this clone is medium-sized (0.01 to 0.1%). CDR3 nucleotides: TGTGCCACCTGGGACGGTGTTTATTATAAGAAACTCTTT. Translating gives CATWDGVYYKKLF. The chain has TRGV2 and TRGJ1 or TRGJ2. No J gene is reported in TCRdb; it was inferred here by comparing the DNA with germline. After removal of 1 base from V and 3 bases from J, the junction contained 3 bases not matched to a gene. From germline, CDR1 is EGSNGY and CDR2 YDSYNSKV. The CDR3 is 13 residues long.

By share of the sample, this clone is medium-sized (0.01 to 0.1%). The rearrangement uses TRGV11 and TRGJ1 or TRGJ2. No J gene is reported in TCRdb; it was inferred here by comparing the DNA with germline. TRGV11 has ORF status, its function being uncertain. The CDR3 spans 15 residues. V shed 2 bases and J 8 bases; nucleotides not matched to a gene: 12. CDR3 coding DNA: TGTGCCTGCTGGATTAGGCGCACCGGGAGAAATAAGAAACTCTTT. Protein: CACWIRRTGRNKKLF.

In its sample, this clone was seen many times. The CDR3 here is CATWDGYGVKLF. In DNA form, the CDR3 reads TGTGCCACCTGGGATGGTTACGGTGTGAAACTCTTT. V gene TRGV8 combines with J gene TRGJ1 or TRGJ2. TCRdb gives no J gene; it was assigned here by matching the DNA to germline. This CDR3 spans 12 amino acids. CDR1 is VENAVY and CDR2 is YDSYNSRV in the germline V gene. V lost 3 bases, J lost 12 bases, and 11 bases stayed unmatched.

Relative to its sample, this clone is medium-sized (0.01 to 0.1%). This rearrangement joins TRGV8 to TRGJ1 or TRGJ2. TCRdb gives no J gene; it was assigned here by matching the DNA to germline. V lost 4 bases to trimming and J lost 0 bases; unmatched junction nucleotides: 0. CDR1 is VENAVY, CDR2 YDSYNSRV, per germline. CDR3 length: 12 amino acids. CDR3 residues: CATWENYYKKLF. CDR3 DNA sequence: TGTGCCACCTGGGAGAATTATTATAAGAAACTCTTT.

In this sample, this clone is medium-sized. This rearrangement joins TRGV3 to TRGJ1 or TRGJ2. TCRdb gives no J gene; it was assigned here by matching the DNA to germline. Germline CDR1 reads VTNTFY; CDR2 reads YDVSTARD (reference sequence). Trimming cost V 0 bases and J 3 bases; bases outside gene matches: 8. The CDR3 contains 15 residues. CDR3 nucleotides: TGTGCCACCTGGGACAGGCGAGTCCCTTATTATAAGAAACTCTTT. It codes for CATWDRRVPYYKKLF.

By sample fraction, this clone is medium-sized. No DNA is shown, since the ends of the CDR3 on it are uncertain; the CDR3 is the one TCRdb lists. Here the CDR3 reads CTTVPAEGVGYYKKLF. V gene TRGV11 was called; the J gene was not. TRGV11 is an open reading frame whose function is uncertain. The CDR3 has 16 residues if both end residues are counted.

Worth noting for this clone: The sample carries other DNA sequences with the same CDR3. The chain has TRGV8 and TRGJ1 or TRGJ2. The J gene, not given by TCRdb, was assigned here from a germline match of the nucleotide sequence. Trimming cost V 5 bases and J 10 bases; bases outside gene matches: 5. From germline, CDR1 is VENAVY and CDR2 YDSYNSRV. The CDR3 loop spans 10 amino acids. CDR3 DNA: TGTGCCACCTGGGGACCGAAGAAACTCTTT. Its translation is CATWGPKKLF.

A few counts support this clone. The chain combines TRGV2 with TRGJ1 or TRGJ2. Here the J gene was assigned by germline matching of the DNA, as TCRdb has none. Germline V gene data show CDR1 as EGSNGY and CDR2 as YDSYNSKV. The CDR3 length is 13 residues. J was trimmed by 12 bases and V by 9 bases; bases with no gene match: 20. Here the CDR3 reads CATVIERNGWKLF. DNA of the CDR3: TGTGCCACCGTAATTGAGCGGAACGGATGGAAACTCTTT.

By sample fraction, this clone is medium-sized. The chain couples TRGV9 to TRGJP. As TCRdb names no J gene, one was assigned here on the basis of a DNA match to germline. There are 16 residues in the CDR3. The V segment lost 4 bases and the J segment 4 bases; nucleotides outside the gene matches: 4. Germline CDR1 and CDR2: GITISATS and ISYDGTV (reference sequence). The CDR3 region has the DNA TGTGCCTTGTGGGAAAACCAAGAGTTGGGCAAAAAAATCAAGGTATTT. Translated: CALWENQELGKKIKVF.

This clone qualifies as medium-sized. V gene TRGV9 combines with J gene TRGJ1 or TRGJ2. The J gene, missing from TCRdb, was assigned here through DNA to germline matching. In germline, CDR1 is GITISATS, CDR2 ISYDGTV (reference sequence). V trimming: 6 bases; J trimming: 2 bases; junction bases outside the gene matches: 4. CDR3 length equals 12 residues. CDR3 protein: CALWTYYYKKLF. The CDR3 region has the DNA TGTGCCTTGTGGACCTATTATTATAAGAAACTCTTT.

In its sample, this clone is medium-sized. The protein TCRdb gives is from a much larger clone and does not agree with this DNA's translation at residue 7, likely a read error; the protein shown here comes from the DNA. V is TRGV9 and J is TRGJP. As TCRdb names no J gene, one was assigned here on the basis of a DNA match to germline. Per the germline V gene, CDR1 is GITISATS and CDR2 is ISYDGTV (reference sequence). This CDR3 spans 16 amino acids. Trimming took 2 bases from V and 4 from J; bases not matched to a gene: 2. The chain's CDR3 is CALWEDQELGKKIKVF. The CDR3 DNA reads TGTGCCTTGTGGGAGGATCAAGAGTTGGGCAAAAAAATCAAGGTATTT.

This clone was detected only a few times. For this DNA, TCRdb reports the protein of a much larger clone, which diverges at residue 8, most likely from a read error; the protein presented here is translated directly from the DNA. The gene calls are TRGV11 and TRGJ1 or TRGJ2. No J gene is reported in TCRdb; it was inferred here by comparing the DNA with germline. TRGV11 falls under the ORF class, with uncertain function. The CDR3 consists of 13 residues. The V gene end was trimmed by 4 bases and the J gene end by 7 bases; junction bases not matched to a gene: 7. The CDR3 sequence: CACWISITYKKLF. The CDR3 DNA follows: TGTGCCTGCTGGATTAGCATCACCTATAAGAAACTCTTT.

This clone ranks as medium-sized. The genes are TRGV2 and TRGJ1 or TRGJ2. The J gene was missing in TCRdb and was found by matching the end of the DNA to germline. The length of the CDR3 is 15 residues. Germline values: CDR1 EGSNGY, CDR2 YDSYNSKV. The V segment lost 0 bases and the J segment 3 bases; nucleotides outside the gene matches: 8. CDR3 nucleotide sequence: TGTGCCACCTGGGACGGGCCTCTACCTTATTATAAGAAACTCTTT. Translated, it gives CATWDGPLPYYKKLF.

This clone qualifies as medium-sized. The chain has TRGV10 and TRGJP1. TCRdb lists no J gene, so it was determined here by aligning the DNA to germline. TRGV10 is noted as an ORF with a role that remains uncertain. This CDR3 has 15 amino acids. V lost 8 bases and J lost 0; bases outside the gene matches: 7. The CDR3 is CAAWGGYTTGWFKIF. CDR3 sequence (DNA): TGTGCTGCGTGGGGAGGGTATACCACTGGTTGGTTCAAGATATTT.

In its sample, this clone is medium-sized. The chain carries TRGV11 and TRGJ1 or TRGJ2. TCRdb offers no J gene call, so here the DNA was matched to germline to obtain one. TRGV11 is an ORF; its function is uncertain. The CDR3 sequence is 17 residues long. The V and J ends lost 2 bases and 7 bases, in that order; junction bases with no gene match: 17. The CDR3 loop is CACWIRLNLILGYKKLF. The DNA for the CDR3 is TGTGCCTGCTGGATTAGGCTCAATCTTATTCTCGGATATAAGAAACTCTTT.

This clone was counted between two and nine times. V is TRGV9 and J is TRGJ1 or TRGJ2. TCRdb records no J gene; here it was assigned by comparing the DNA to germline. J lost 5 bases, V lost 0 bases, and 7 bases had no gene match. This CDR3 is 14 amino acids long. The germline gives CDR1 GITISATS, CDR2 ISYDGTV (reference sequence). CDR3: CALWEVPKDYKKLF. DNA of the CDR3: TGTGCCTTGTGGGAGGTGCCAAAGGATTATAAGAAACTCTTT.

This clone is medium-sized by share. It is unclear where the CDR3 begins or ends on the DNA, so no DNA is shown, and the CDR3 is as TCRdb lists it. CDR3 sequence reads: CTTVPAGLGTHYTRDWIKTF. The J gene is uncalled and the V gene is TRGV11. TRGV11 is assigned to the ORF class and has an uncertain function. 20 amino acids form the CDR3, both terminal residues included.

This clone is labeled medium-sized (0.01 to 0.1%). Here the CDR3 DNA reads TGTGCCACCTGGGACTGGTATTATAAGAAACTCTTT. Its protein is CATWDWYYKKLF. The chain links TRGV2 to TRGJ1 or TRGJ2. The J gene is not listed in TCRdb, so it was assigned here from a DNA match to germline. The CDR3 is 12 amino acids. Per germline, CDR1 EGSNGY and CDR2 YDSYNSKV. Germline trimming cut 3 bases from V and 4 bases from J; bases unmatched to any gene: 3.

Points on this clone: TCRdb attributes to this sequence the protein of a much larger clone, which differs from the DNA translation at residue 7; a read error is likely, and the protein displayed is translated from the DNA. V usage is TRGV3 and J usage is TRGJP1. The J gene is not listed in TCRdb, so it was assigned here from a DNA match to germline. Germline values: CDR1 VTNTFY, CDR2 YDVSTARD (reference sequence). The trim removed 0 bases at V and 4 bases at J, leaving 5 bases unmatched. This CDR3 contains 15 residues. CDR3 bases: TGTGCCACCTGGGACAGGAAGAACACTGGTTGGTTCAAGATATTT. Translating gives CATWDRKNTGWFKIF.